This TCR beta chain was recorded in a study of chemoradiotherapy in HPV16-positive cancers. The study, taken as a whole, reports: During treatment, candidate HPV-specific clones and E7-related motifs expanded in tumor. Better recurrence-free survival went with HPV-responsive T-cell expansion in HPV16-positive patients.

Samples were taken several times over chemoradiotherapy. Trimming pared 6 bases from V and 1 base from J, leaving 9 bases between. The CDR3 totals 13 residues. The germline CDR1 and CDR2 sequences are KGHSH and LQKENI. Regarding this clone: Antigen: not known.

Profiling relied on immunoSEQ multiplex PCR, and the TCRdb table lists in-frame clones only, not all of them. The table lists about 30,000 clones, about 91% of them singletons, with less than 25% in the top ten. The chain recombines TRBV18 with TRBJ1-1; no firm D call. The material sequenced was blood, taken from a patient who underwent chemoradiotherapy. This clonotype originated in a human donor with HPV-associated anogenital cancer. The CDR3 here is CASSEGGNTEAFF. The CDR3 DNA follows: TGTGCCAGCTCCGAGGGAGGGAACACTGAAGCTTTCTTT.